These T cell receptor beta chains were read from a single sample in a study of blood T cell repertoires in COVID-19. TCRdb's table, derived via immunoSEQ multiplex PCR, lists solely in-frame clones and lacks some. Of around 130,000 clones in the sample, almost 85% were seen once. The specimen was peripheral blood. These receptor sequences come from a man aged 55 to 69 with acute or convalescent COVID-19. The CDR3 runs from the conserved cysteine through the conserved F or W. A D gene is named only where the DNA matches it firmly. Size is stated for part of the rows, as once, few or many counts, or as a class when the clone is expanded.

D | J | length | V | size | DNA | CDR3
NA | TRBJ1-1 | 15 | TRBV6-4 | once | TGTGCCAGCAGTGATATTACGGCCGGGATAACTGAAGCTTTCTTT | CASSDITAGITEAFF
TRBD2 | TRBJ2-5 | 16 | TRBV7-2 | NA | TGTGCCAGCAGCAAGGGGGTAGCGGGAGGACAAGAGACCCAGTACTTC | CASSKGVAGGQETQYF
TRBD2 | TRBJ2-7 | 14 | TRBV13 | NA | TGTGCCAGCAGCTTAGGCGGGAGGGCCTACGAGCAGTACTTC | CASSLGGRAYEQYF
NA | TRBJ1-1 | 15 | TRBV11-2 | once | TGTGCCAGCAGCTCGACCCCAGGGATTGGGACTGAAGCTTTCTTT | CASSSTPGIGTEAFF
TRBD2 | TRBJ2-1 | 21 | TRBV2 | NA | TGTGCCAGCAGTGAAGGGACTAGCGGGAGAGGAACCCTAGGCTCCTACAATGAGCAGTTCTTC | CASSEGTSGRGTLGSYNEQFF
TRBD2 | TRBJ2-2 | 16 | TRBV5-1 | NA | TGCGCCAGCAGCTGGACTAGCGGGGGGATCACCGGGGAGCTGTTTTTT | CASSWTSGGITGELFF
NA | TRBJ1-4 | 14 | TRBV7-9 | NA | TGTGCCAGCAGCTTGAGGGACTTGAATGAAAAACTGTTTTTT | CASSLRDLNEKLFF
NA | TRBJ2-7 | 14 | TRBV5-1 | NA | TGCGCCAGCAGCTTGGGGGGCATGAACTACGAGCAGTACTTC | CASSLGGMNYEQYF
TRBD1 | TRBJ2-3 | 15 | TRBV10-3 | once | TGTGCCATTGGGTCAGGACAGGGAAGCACAGATACGCAGTATTTT | CAIGSGQGSTDTQYF
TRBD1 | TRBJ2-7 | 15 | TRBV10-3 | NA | TGTGCCATCAGTGAAGAGGACAGGGGGGCCTACGAGCAGTACTTC | CAISEEDRGAYEQYF